Detailed here is one TCR beta chain. The antigen is undetermined. Germline-derived CDR1 and CDR2 are KGHSH and LQKENI. The CDR3 totals 16 residues. The V and J ends lost 2 bases and 4 bases, in that order; junction bases with no gene match: 5. These data come from a study of cytomegalovirus exposure and HLA in healthy donors. The wider study: A data release that came early held some 84 million unique TCRs from HLA-typed donors.

General study findings and limits: V- and J-gene trimming in TCR beta was tied to a missense DCLRE1C variant by an analysis performed later. In an earlier analysis, most TCR beta V segments were productive about 87% or about 30% of the time. Roughly even sequencing depth across donors was the assumption behind the presence/absence analyses.

A multiplex PCR was run with 60 Vbeta primers and 13 Jbeta primers. Generated by immunoSEQ multiplex PCR, the TCRdb table keeps only in-frame clones and is missing some. The data show over 150,000 clones, roughly 81% seen once. Material for sequencing was PBMCs. The chain couples TRBV18 to TRBJ2-1; 10 bases match TRBD2. The receptor's source is a woman in her twenties or thirties in good health and CMV-seropositive. CDR3 nucleotides: TGTGCCAGCTCACCATGGGCTAGCGGGGGTTACAATGAGCAGTTCTTC. Translated: CASSPWASGGYNEQFF.